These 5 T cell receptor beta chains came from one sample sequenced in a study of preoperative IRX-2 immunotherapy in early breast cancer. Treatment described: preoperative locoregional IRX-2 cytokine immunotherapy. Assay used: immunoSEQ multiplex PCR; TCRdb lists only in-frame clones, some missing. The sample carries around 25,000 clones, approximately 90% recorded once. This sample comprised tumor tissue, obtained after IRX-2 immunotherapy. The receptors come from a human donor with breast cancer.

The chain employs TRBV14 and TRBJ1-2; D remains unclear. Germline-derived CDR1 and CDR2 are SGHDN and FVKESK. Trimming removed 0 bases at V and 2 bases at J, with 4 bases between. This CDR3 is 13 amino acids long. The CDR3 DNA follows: TGTGCCAGCAGCCAAGAACAGAACTATGGCTACACCTTC. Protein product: CASSQEQNYGYTF.

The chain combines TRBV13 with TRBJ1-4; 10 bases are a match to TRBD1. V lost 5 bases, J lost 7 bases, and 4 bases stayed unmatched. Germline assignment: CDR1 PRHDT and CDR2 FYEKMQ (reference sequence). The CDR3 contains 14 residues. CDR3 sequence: CASSRDRGSEKLFF. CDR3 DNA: TGTGCCAGCAGCAGGGACAGGGGATCTGAAAAACTGTTTTTT.

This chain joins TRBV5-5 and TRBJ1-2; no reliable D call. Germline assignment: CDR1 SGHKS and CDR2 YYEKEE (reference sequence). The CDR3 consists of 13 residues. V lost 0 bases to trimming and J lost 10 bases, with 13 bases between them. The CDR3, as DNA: TGTGCCAGCAGCTTGGCCCAGGCTTTTGACTACACCTTC. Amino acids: CASSLAQAFDYTF.

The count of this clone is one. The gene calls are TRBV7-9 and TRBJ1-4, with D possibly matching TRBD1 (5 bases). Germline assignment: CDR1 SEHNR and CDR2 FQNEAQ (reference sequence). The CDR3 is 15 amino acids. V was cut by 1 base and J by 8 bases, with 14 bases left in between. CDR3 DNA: TGTGCCAGCAGCTTAGATCGGGACTGGCAGGAAAAACTGTTTTTT. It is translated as CASSLDRDWQEKLFF. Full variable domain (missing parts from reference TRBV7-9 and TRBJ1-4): DTGVSQNPRHKITKRGQNVTFRCDPISEHNRLYWYRQTLGQGPEFLTYFQNEAQLEKSRLLSDRFSAERPKGSFSTLEIQRTEQGDSAMYLCASSLDRDWQEKLFFGSGTQLSVL.

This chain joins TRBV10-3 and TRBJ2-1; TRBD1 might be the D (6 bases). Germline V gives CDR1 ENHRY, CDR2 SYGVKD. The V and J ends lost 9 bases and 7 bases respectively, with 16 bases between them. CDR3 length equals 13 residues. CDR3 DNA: TGTGCCATTCAGGGGCCCCTGGGGAATGAGCAGTTCTTC. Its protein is CAIQGPLGNEQFF.